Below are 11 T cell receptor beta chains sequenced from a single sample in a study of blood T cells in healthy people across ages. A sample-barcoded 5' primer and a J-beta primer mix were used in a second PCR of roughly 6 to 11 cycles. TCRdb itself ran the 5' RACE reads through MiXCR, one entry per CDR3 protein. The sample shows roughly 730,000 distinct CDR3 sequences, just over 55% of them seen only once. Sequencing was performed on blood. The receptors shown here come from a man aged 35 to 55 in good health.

DNA for the CDR3: TGCAGTGCTAGAGATCGAAAGGGGGCTTACCACAATGAGCAGTTCTTC. Translation gives CSARDRKGAYHNEQFF. The chain employs TRBV20-1 and TRBJ2-1; 7 bases map to TRBD1. This CDR3 contains 16 residues. Germline V gives CDR1 DFQATT, CDR2 SNEGSKA (reference sequence). Losses at the gene ends were 0 bases for V and 5 bases for J; bases not matched to a gene: 10.

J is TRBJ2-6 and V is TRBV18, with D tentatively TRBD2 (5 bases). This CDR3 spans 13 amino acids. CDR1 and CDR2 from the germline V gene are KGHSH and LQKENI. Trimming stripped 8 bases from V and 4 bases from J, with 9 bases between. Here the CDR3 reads CASQREGANVLTF. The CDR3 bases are TGTGCCAGCCAAAGGGAGGGGGCCAACGTCCTGACTTTC.

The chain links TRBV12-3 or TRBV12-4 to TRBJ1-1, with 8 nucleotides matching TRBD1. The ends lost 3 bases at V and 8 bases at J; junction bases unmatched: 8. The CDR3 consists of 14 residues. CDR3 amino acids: CASSLTGDTGEAFF. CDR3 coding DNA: TGTGCCAGCAGTTTGACAGGGGATACCGGAGAAGCTTTCTTT.

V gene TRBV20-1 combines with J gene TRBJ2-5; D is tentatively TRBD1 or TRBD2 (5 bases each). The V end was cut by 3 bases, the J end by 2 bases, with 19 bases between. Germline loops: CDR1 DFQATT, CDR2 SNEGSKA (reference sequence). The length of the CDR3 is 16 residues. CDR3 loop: CSASEGPVLRQETQYF. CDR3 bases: TGCAGTGCTAGCGAGGGACCAGTCCTCCGTCAAGAGACCCAGTACTTC.

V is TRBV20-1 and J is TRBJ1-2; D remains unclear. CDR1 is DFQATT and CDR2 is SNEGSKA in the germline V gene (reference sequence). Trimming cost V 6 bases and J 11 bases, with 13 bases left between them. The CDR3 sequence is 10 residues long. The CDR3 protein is CSAWSEGYTF. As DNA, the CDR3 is TGCAGTGCCTGGAGCGAAGGGTACACCTTC.

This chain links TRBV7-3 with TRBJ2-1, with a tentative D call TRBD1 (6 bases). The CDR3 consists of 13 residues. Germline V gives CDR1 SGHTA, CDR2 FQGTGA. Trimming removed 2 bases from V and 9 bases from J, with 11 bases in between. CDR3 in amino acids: CASSLDRLGEQFF. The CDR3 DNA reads TGTGCCAGCAGCTTAGACAGGTTAGGTGAGCAGTTCTTC. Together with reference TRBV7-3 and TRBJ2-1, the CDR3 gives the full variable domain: GAGVSQTPSNKVTEKGKYVELRCDPISGHTALYWYRQSLGQGPEFLIYFQGTGAADDSGLPNDRFFAVRPEGSVSTLKIQRTERGDSAVYLCASSLDRLGEQFFGPGTRLTVL.

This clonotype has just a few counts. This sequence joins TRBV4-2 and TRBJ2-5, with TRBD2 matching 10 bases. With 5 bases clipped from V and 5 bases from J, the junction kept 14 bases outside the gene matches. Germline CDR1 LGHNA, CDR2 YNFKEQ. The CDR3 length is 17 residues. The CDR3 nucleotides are TGTGCCAGCAGCTCCCGAAGCGAAACTAGCGGGATTGAGACCCAGTACTTC. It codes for CASSSRSETSGIETQYF.

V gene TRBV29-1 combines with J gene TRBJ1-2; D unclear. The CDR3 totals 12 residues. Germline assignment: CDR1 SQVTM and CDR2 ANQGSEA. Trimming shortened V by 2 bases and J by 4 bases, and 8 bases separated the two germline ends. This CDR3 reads CSVEWELYGYTF. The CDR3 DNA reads TGCAGCGTTGAATGGGAGCTCTATGGCTACACCTTC.

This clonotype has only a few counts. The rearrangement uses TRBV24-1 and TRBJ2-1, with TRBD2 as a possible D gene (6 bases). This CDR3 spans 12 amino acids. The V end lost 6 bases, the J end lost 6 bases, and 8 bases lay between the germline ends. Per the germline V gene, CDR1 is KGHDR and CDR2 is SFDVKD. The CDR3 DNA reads TGTGCCACCAGTCCGGGAGTCAATGAGCAGTTCTTC. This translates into CATSPGVNEQFF.

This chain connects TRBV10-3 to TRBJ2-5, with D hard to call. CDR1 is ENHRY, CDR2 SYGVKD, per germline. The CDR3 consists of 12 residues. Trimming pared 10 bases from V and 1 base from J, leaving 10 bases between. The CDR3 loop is CATAASQETQYF. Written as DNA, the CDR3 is TGTGCCACCGCCGCGAGCCAAGAGACCCAGTACTTC.

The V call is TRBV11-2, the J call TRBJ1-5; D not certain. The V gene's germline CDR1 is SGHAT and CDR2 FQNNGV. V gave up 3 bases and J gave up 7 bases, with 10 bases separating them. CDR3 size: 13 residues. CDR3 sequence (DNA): TGTGCCAGCAGCTTTGAACGGGAACAGCCCCAGCATTTT. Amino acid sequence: CASSFEREQPQHF.